Listed below are T cell receptor beta chains from one sample, sequenced in a study of identical twins. TCRdb used MiXCR to reprocess the 5' RACE reads, holding one entry per CDR3 protein. The sample consists of 1.5 million or so distinct CDR3 sequences, roughly a third of them appearing once. The sample was cord blood. The source is a newborn girl in good health. Each CDR3 is given with its conserved first and last residue. A D gene is named only where the DNA matches it firmly. Rows give clone size only sometimes, using once, few, many, or a class for an expanded clone.

length	V	D	J	size	CDR3	DNA
14	TRBV20-1	-	TRBJ1-2	-	CSAREELANYGYTF	TGCAGTGCTAGAGAGGAGCTTGCTAACTATGGCTACACCTTC
16	TRBV7-2	TRBD2	TRBJ2-1	few	CASSLTSGRPYNEQFF	TGTGCCAGCAGCTTGACTAGCGGGAGACCCTACAATGAGCAGTTCTTC
15	TRBV7-6	-	TRBJ2-3	many	CASSLGGARTDTQYF	TGTGCCAGCAGCTTAGGCGGGGCGCGCACAGATACGCAGTATTTT
16	TRBV3-1	-	TRBJ2-1	many	CASSQDRRVAYNEQFF	TGTGCCAGCAGCCAAGATAGGAGGGTAGCGTACAATGAGCAGTTCTTC
16	TRBV19	-	TRBJ2-7	-	CASRPAGWGPIYEQYF	TGTGCCAGTAGGCCAGCAGGCTGGGGGCCCATCTACGAGCAGTACTTC
14	TRBV29-1	-	TRBJ1-1	few	CSSSPGLPNTEAFF	TGCAGCTCCAGCCCGGGACTCCCGAACACTGAAGCTTTCTTT
15	TRBV7-2	-	TRBJ1-1	-	CASSLDSGRVTEAFF	TGTGCCAGCAGCTTAGATTCAGGGAGGGTCACTGAAGCTTTCTTT
13	TRBV6-2/TRBV6-3	-	TRBJ1-1	once	CASSPWTRAEAFF	TGTGCCAGCAGTCCCTGGACAAGGGCTGAAGCTTTCTTT
16	TRBV5-1	TRBD1	TRBJ1-1	-	CASSLGQGAVDTEAFF	TGCGCCAGCAGCTTGGGGCAGGGGGCAGTGGACACTGAAGCTTTCTTT
16	TRBV28	-	TRBJ1-1	-	CASSPLTDGGVTEAFF	TGTGCCAGCAGCCCATTAACGGACGGGGGTGTCACTGAAGCTTTCTTT
14	TRBV19	TRBD2	TRBJ2-1	-	CASRSGITYNEQFF	TGTGCCAGTAGGAGCGGGATCACCTACAATGAGCAGTTCTTC
15	TRBV12-3/TRBV12-4	TRBD1	TRBJ2-7	few	CASSFFGTGSNEQYF	TGTGCCAGCAGTTTTTTCGGGACAGGGTCCAATGAGCAGTACTTC
12	TRBV20-1	-	TRBJ1-4	few	CSASRDNEKLFF	TGCAGTGCTAGCCGGGACAATGAAAAACTGTTTTTT
9	TRBV29-1	-	TRBJ1-2	many	CSVERWRTF	TGCAGCGTTGAACGTTGGCGCACCTTC
15	TRBV5-1	-	TRBJ1-1	-	CASSLPSPGGTEAFF	TGCGCCAGCAGCCTACCTAGTCCGGGAGGCACTGAAGCTTTCTTT
17	TRBV28	-	TRBJ2-7	-	CASSLGQGVAGGYEQYF	TGTGCCAGCAGTTTGGGACAGGGGGTAGCGGGAGGGTACGAGCAGTACTTC
15	TRBV20-1	-	TRBJ2-1	-	CSAIGRRGWYNEQFF	TGCAGTGCTATCGGCCGGAGGGGATGGTACAATGAGCAGTTCTTC
20	TRBV10-3	TRBD2	TRBJ2-1	-	CAISEFSRTSGVRSYNEQFF	TGTGCCATCAGTGAGTTCTCTAGGACTAGCGGGGTGCGATCCTACAATGAGCAGTTCTTC
19	TRBV18	-	TRBJ2-1	-	CASSNIDSAANPSYNEQFF	TGTGCCAGCTCAAATATCGATAGCGCAGCAAACCCCTCCTACAATGAGCAGTTCTTC
11	TRBV20-1	-	TRBJ1-1	few	CSASRHTEAFF	TGCAGTGCTAGTCGGCACACTGAAGCTTTCTTT
14	TRBV20-1	TRBD2	TRBJ2-1	-	CSARVGRAYNEQFF	TGCAGTGCTAGGGTCGGGAGGGCCTACAATGAGCAGTTCTTC
14	TRBV9	-	TRBJ2-7	-	CASSVGRDHYEQYF	TGTGCCAGCAGCGTGGGTCGGGACCACTACGAGCAGTACTTC
12	TRBV20-1	-	TRBJ1-5	-	CSAIDSNQPQHF	TGCAGTGCTATCGATAGCAATCAGCCCCAGCATTTT
14	TRBV20-1	TRBD2	TRBJ2-4	-	CSARLAGTKNIQYF	TGCAGTGCTAGACTAGCGGGTACGAAAAACATTCAGTACTTC
14	TRBV5-1	-	TRBJ2-1	-	CASSLVGPLNEQFF	TGCGCCAGCAGCTTGGTGGGACCCCTCAATGAGCAGTTCTTC
15	TRBV27	-	TRBJ2-3	-	CASSLVFGVTDTQYF	TGTGCCAGCAGTTTAGTTTTTGGGGTTACAGATACGCAGTATTTT
16	TRBV18	TRBD2	TRBJ2-1	few	CASSRKLAGPYNEQFF	TGTGCCAGCTCACGCAAACTAGCGGGCCCCTACAATGAGCAGTTCTTC
17	TRBV7-8	-	TRBJ1-1	-	CASSLGQPGIKDTEAFF	TGTGCCAGCAGCTTAGGACAGCCCGGGATAAAGGACACTGAAGCTTTCTTT
18	TRBV7-2	-	TRBJ1-2	-	CASSLDGGLYHSHYGYTF	TGTGCCAGCAGCTTAGATGGGGGCCTATACCACTCACACTATGGCTACACCTTC
15	TRBV5-1	TRBD1	TRBJ1-5	few	CASSLGQGMNQPQHF	TGCGCCAGCAGCTTGGGACAGGGGATGAATCAGCCCCAGCATTTT
13	TRBV20-1	-	TRBJ2-5	few	CSARDTWVETQYF	TGCAGTGCTAGAGATACATGGGTTGAGACCCAGTACTTC
21	TRBV5-1	-	TRBJ1-6	-	CASSSTTSTGQPSSYNSPLHF	TGCGCCAGCAGCTCAACGACTTCGACTGGCCAGCCGAGCTCCTATAATTCACCCCTCCACTTT
14	TRBV28	-	TRBJ1-2	-	CASRRTDRIYGYTF	TGTGCCAGCAGACGGACCGACAGGATCTATGGCTACACCTTC
16	TRBV20-1	TRBD2	TRBJ2-5	-	CSAVDRTSGIQETQYF	TGCAGTGCCGTGGACCGGACTAGCGGAATCCAAGAGACCCAGTACTTC
15	TRBV20-1	-	TRBJ1-5	-	CSARGRGESNQPQHF	TGCAGTGCTAGAGGTAGAGGGGAGAGCAATCAGCCCCAGCATTTT
16	TRBV6-6	-	TRBJ2-1	-	CASSYPGAPQYNEQFF	TGTGCCAGCAGTTATCCGGGGGCCCCCCAATACAATGAGCAGTTCTTC
14	TRBV12-3/TRBV12-4	TRBD2	TRBJ2-3	-	CASSLAGHTDVEYF	TGTGCCAGCAGCTTAGCGGGGCACACAGATGTGGAATATTTT
15	TRBV3-1	-	TRBJ2-1	-	CASSQDSGSFNEQFF	TGTGCCAGCAGCCAAGATTCCGGGAGTTTCAATGAGCAGTTCTTC
15	TRBV4-1	-	TRBJ2-3	few	CASSQAPGGAYTQYF	TGCGCCAGCAGCCAAGCCCCAGGGGGGGCGTATACGCAGTATTTT
16	TRBV4-2	TRBD2	TRBJ2-1	-	CASSLGLAGGCNEQFF	TGTGCCAGCAGCCTAGGACTAGCGGGAGGGTGCAATGAGCAGTTCTTC
17	TRBV7-2	TRBD2	TRBJ2-7	few	CASSLGCETSLPYEQYF	TGTGCCAGCAGCTTAGGTTGCGAGACTAGCCTCCCCTACGAGCAGTACTTC
14	TRBV27	-	TRBJ2-5	many	CASSPTRRQETQYF	TGTGCCAGCAGTCCGACTAGAAGGCAAGAGACCCAGTACTTC
15	TRBV4-1	TRBD2	TRBJ2-3	-	CASSQDSSGRDTRYF	TGCGCCAGCAGCCAAGATTCTAGCGGGAGGGATACGCGGTATTTT
12	TRBV6-5	-	TRBJ1-2	many	CASPVATYGYTF	TGTGCCAGCCCGGTCGCAACATATGGCTACACCTTC
17	TRBV10-2	TRBD2	TRBJ2-2	-	CASIATSGGPNTGELFF	TGCGCCAGCATAGCGACTAGCGGGGGCCCTAACACCGGGGAGCTGTTTTTT
18	TRBV5-1	-	TRBJ2-3	-	CASSSDLPTKGTRDTQYF	TGCGCCAGCAGCTCTGACCTCCCGACCAAAGGGACTCGAGATACGCAGTATTTT
14	TRBV18	-	TRBJ2-7	-	CASSPEAGNYEQYF	TGTGCCAGCTCACCTGAGGCAGGCAACTACGAGCAGTACTTC
17	TRBV28	TRBD2	TRBJ2-7	-	CASSSGGRASLYNEQYF	TGTGCCAGCAGTTCGGGCGGGAGGGCCAGTCTATACAATGAGCAGTACTTC
13	TRBV7-2	TRBD2	TRBJ2-3	-	CASSPGTSGKTYF	TGTGCCAGCAGCCCCGGAACTAGCGGGAAAACGTATTTT
13	TRBV7-2	-	TRBJ1-2	-	CASSYTGGDGYTF	TGTGCCAGCAGTTATACGGGGGGCGATGGCTACACCTTC
16	TRBV27	TRBD1	TRBJ1-2	few	CASSLKRDSTNYGYTF	TGTGCCAGCAGTTTAAAAAGGGACAGCACTAACTATGGCTACACCTTC
18	TRBV12-5	-	TRBJ1-6	-	CASGLVFHRDPYNSPLHF	TGTGCTAGTGGTTTGGTCTTCCACAGGGACCCCTATAATTCACCCCTCCACTTT
13	TRBV12-5	-	TRBJ2-1	few	CASSQRSYNEQFF	TGTGCTAGTTCTCAACGGTCCTACAATGAGCAGTTCTTC
16	TRBV5-4	TRBD2	TRBJ2-1	-	CASSSKLAGLHNEQFF	TGTGCCAGCAGCTCCAAACTAGCGGGACTCCACAATGAGCAGTTCTTC
19	TRBV6-1	-	TRBJ2-6	-	CASSQTIRVLHSGANVLTF	TGTGCCAGCAGTCAGACAATCAGGGTCCTCCACTCTGGGGCCAACGTCCTGACTTTC